These T cell receptor beta chains were read from a single sample in a study of identical twins. TCRdb reprocessed the 5' RACE reads via MiXCR and lists one record per CDR3 protein. Of approximately 250,000 distinct CDR3 sequences in the sample, 5.5% to 7.5% were seen once. The same data also went into a second study, on T cells expressing NK-cell markers.

The sequenced sample consisted of CD8+ T cells sorted from blood. Source of these receptors: a woman aged 18 to 35 in good health. CDR3s include the opening cysteine and the closing phenylalanine or tryptophan. D genes are given only for firm matches. Clone size is given for some rows only: seen once, a few or many times, or a class if the clone is expanded.

DNA	CDR3	size	D	V	J
TGTGCCAGCAGCCCCAGCCTAGCGGGAGTTTACAATGAGCAGTTCTTC	CASSPSLAGVYNEQFF	-	TRBD2	TRBV6-2/TRBV6-3	TRBJ2-1
TGTGCCAGCAGCACGAGGGACTATACCTACGAGCAGTACTTC	CASSTRDYTYEQYF	many	TRBD2	TRBV9	TRBJ2-7
TGCAGCGTTGAAGCTCAGGGGGGTGGCTACACCTTC	CSVEAQGGGYTF	-	TRBD1	TRBV29-1	TRBJ1-2
TGTGCCAGCAGTTTTACTAGCCGAGGCACAGATACGCAGTATTTT	CASSFTSRGTDTQYF	few	-	TRBV2	TRBJ2-3
TGCGCCAGCGGCTCTAGGACCACCGGGGAGCTGTTTTTT	CASGSRTTGELFF	few	-	TRBV4-1	TRBJ2-2
TGTGCCAGCAGCTTAGGAGGGCATGAGGGGTGGTTCTTT	CASSLGGHEGWFF	many	-	TRBV7-9	TRBJ1-1
TGTGCCATCCTTGGGGAGGGAACTGAAGCTTTCTTT	CAILGEGTEAFF	many	-	TRBV10-3	TRBJ1-1
TGCAGTGCTAGAGAGACCGGGACTTTGAACACTGAAGCTTTCTTT	CSARETGTLNTEAFF	-	-	TRBV20-1	TRBJ1-1
TGTGCCAGCAGTCCGGGAGATGGCTACACCTTC	CASSPGDGYTF	-	-	TRBV6-6	TRBJ1-2
TGTGCCAGCATACAGGCGGGGAAGCAGTTCTTC	CASIQAGKQFF	many	-	TRBV12-3/TRBV12-4	TRBJ2-1
TGTGCCAGCAGCCACAACCCCCAGGGTCGGGGTCTGAGCTACACCTTC	CASSHNPQGRGLSYTF	few	-	TRBV25-1	TRBJ1-2
TGTGCCAGCAGGACAGGGACATGGGGCTACACCTTC	CASRTGTWGYTF	few	TRBD1	TRBV27	TRBJ1-2
TGTGCCAGCAGGAGGGAAACCGGGGAGCTGTTTTTT	CASRRETGELFF	many	-	TRBV27	TRBJ2-2
TGTGCCAGCAGCTTAGGACAGACTAACACTGAAGCTTTCTTT	CASSLGQTNTEAFF	many	-	TRBV7-8	TRBJ1-1
TGTGCCAGCAGCTCGGGACTAGCGGGGGGGCTTGGGGCCAACGTCCTGACTTTC	CASSSGLAGGLGANVLTF	-	TRBD2	TRBV7-6	TRBJ2-6
TGTGCCAGCAGCTCGGGATTACAAAATCAGCCCCAGCATTTT	CASSSGLQNQPQHF	many	-	TRBV27	TRBJ1-5
TGTGCCAGTAGTCTATGGACAGGGACCCACGAGCAGTACTTC	CASSLWTGTHEQYF	-	TRBD1	TRBV19	TRBJ2-7
TGTGCCAGCAGCGTTGGGTTAGGCAACTACAATGAGCAGTTCTTC	CASSVGLGNYNEQFF	few	-	TRBV9	TRBJ2-1
TGTGCCAGCAGCCAGTCGGACGGACCCTACGAGCAGTACTTC	CASSQSDGPYEQYF	-	-	TRBV6-1	TRBJ2-7
TGTGCCAGCAGCTTTTTTGGAAGCTCCTACAATGAGCAGTTCTTC	CASSFFGSSYNEQFF	few	-	TRBV11-3	TRBJ2-1
TGCAGTGCTAAGGACGGGGGAGTCACTGAAGCTTTCTTT	CSAKDGGVTEAFF	medium-sized	-	TRBV20-1	TRBJ1-1
TGTGCCAGCGGGGCTAGCGGGGTGTATTTT	CASGASGVYF	few	TRBD2	TRBV27	TRBJ2-3
TGTGCCAGCAGCGTAGGGACTAGCGGGGCCTACAATGAGCAGTTCTTC	CASSVGTSGAYNEQFF	-	TRBD2	TRBV9	TRBJ2-1
TGTGCCAGCAGACCCCCGGGACCCCGGAACGAGCAGTACTTC	CASRPPGPRNEQYF	-	-	TRBV2	TRBJ2-7
TGTGCCAGCAGACCGGACAGGGCTGGGGAGACCCAGTACTTC	CASRPDRAGETQYF	many	TRBD1	TRBV7-9	TRBJ2-5
TGTGCCAGCAGCCAAGTCAGACTACTATATGGCTACACCTTC	CASSQVRLLYGYTF	few	-	TRBV3-1	TRBJ1-2
TGTGCCAGCAGCTTAGGGGGGACAGAAACCTACGAGCAGTACTTC	CASSLGGTETYEQYF	-	TRBD1	TRBV7-9	TRBJ2-7
TGTGCCAGCAGCCCGCAGAGCGGGAGGGCCTCCTACGAGCAGTACTTC	CASSPQSGRASYEQYF	few	TRBD2	TRBV3-1	TRBJ2-7
TGTGCCAGCAGCCGAGGAGACCCTTCAGATACGCAGTATTTT	CASSRGDPSDTQYF	many	-	TRBV6-1	TRBJ2-3
TGTGCCAGCAGCCAAGAGGGTACCGAGCAGTACTTC	CASSQEGTEQYF	many	-	TRBV3-1	TRBJ2-7
TGTGCCAGCAGTTTGAACCTGGGGGCTGAAAAACTGTTTTTT	CASSLNLGAEKLFF	-	-	TRBV12-3/TRBV12-4	TRBJ1-4
TGTGCCAGCAGCCCCGCCCTGAACACCGGGGAGCTGTTTTTT	CASSPALNTGELFF	-	-	TRBV5-6	TRBJ2-2
TGTGCCACCAGCAGAGTACTAGCTCCCGATCACAACAATGAGCAGTTCTTC	CATSRVLAPDHNNEQFF	-	-	TRBV15	TRBJ2-1
TGTGCCAGCAGCCAACGTGGGGGGGCCTTCAATGAGCAGTTCTTC	CASSQRGGAFNEQFF	few	-	TRBV9	TRBJ2-1
TGTGCCAGCAGCTTCCAGCCGGGACAGGGGGTGAAAGAGACCCAGTACTTC	CASSFQPGQGVKETQYF	many	TRBD1	TRBV7-2	TRBJ2-5
TGCAGTCTCCCCGGGGCGAATGAGCAGTTCTTC	CSLPGANEQFF	many	-	TRBV20-1	TRBJ2-1
TGCGCCAGCAGCCAAGATCCTGGAAGGGAACGGAACTATGGCTACACCTTC	CASSQDPGRERNYGYTF	many	-	TRBV4-1	TRBJ1-2
TGTGCCAGCAGCGAAGGGACTAGCGGCCGTTACAATGAGCAGTTCTTC	CASSEGTSGRYNEQFF	-	TRBD2	TRBV27	TRBJ2-1
TGTGCCAGCAGCTCAAGGGGACAGGGCTCCTACAATGAGCAGTTCTTC	CASSSRGQGSYNEQFF	few	TRBD1	TRBV7-9	TRBJ2-1
TGTGCCAGCAGTTACTGGGAGGGGAATGAAAAACTGTTTTTT	CASSYWEGNEKLFF	many	-	TRBV6-5	TRBJ1-4
TGTGCCAGCAGTTTATTGACGCCGAACACCGGGGAGCTGTTTTTT	CASSLLTPNTGELFF	many	-	TRBV27	TRBJ2-2
TGTGCCAGCAGCATTCTAGCGGGAGTAGGGAATGAGCAGTTCTTC	CASSILAGVGNEQFF	many	TRBD2	TRBV6-2/TRBV6-3	TRBJ2-1
TGCAGTGCTAGAGGGCCAGGGCCCACAAATCAGCCCCAGCATTTT	CSARGPGPTNQPQHF	few	-	TRBV20-1	TRBJ1-5
TGTGCCAGCAGTTTAGATCGCCGGGGCTACACCTTC	CASSLDRRGYTF	many	-	TRBV27	TRBJ1-2
TGTGCCAGCAGCGGGGGCTTGAGCACTGAAGCTTTCTTT	CASSGGLSTEAFF	-	-	TRBV7-6	TRBJ1-1
TGTGCTACGGGGTACCAAGAGACCCAGTACTTC	CATGYQETQYF	few	-	TRBV7-9	TRBJ2-5
TGTGCCAGCTTCGGAGACGGCATCTATGGCTACACCTTC	CASFGDGIYGYTF	few	-	TRBV3-1	TRBJ1-2
TGCAGTGCTAGAGGGGACTACGAGCAGTACTTC	CSARGDYEQYF	many	-	TRBV20-1	TRBJ2-7
TGCGCCAGCAGCCAATTTTGGGCGGGAGTCAGTGAGCAGTTCTTC	CASSQFWAGVSEQFF	-	TRBD2	TRBV4-3	TRBJ2-1
TGCAGTGGTCTAGTCGGGCTTCCCTCCTCCGAGCAGTACTTC	CSGLVGLPSSEQYF	few	-	TRBV20-1	TRBJ2-7
TGCAGTGCCCCCGCGGTCCGGCGGGACGAGCAGTACTTC	CSAPAVRRDEQYF	-	-	TRBV20-1	TRBJ2-7
TGCAGTGCTAGAGATGGGACAGGGGGCGCGGGGTATGGCTACACCTTC	CSARDGTGGAGYGYTF	few	TRBD1	TRBV20-1	TRBJ1-2
TGTGCCAGCAGCTTGAGGTTACTAGCGGGAGCCTACAATGAGCAGTTCTTC	CASSLRLLAGAYNEQFF	many	TRBD2	TRBV7-2	TRBJ2-1
TGTGCCAGCAGGCAGACAGGCGCGAACACCGGGGAGCTGTTTTTT	CASRQTGANTGELFF	-	-	TRBV5-5	TRBJ2-2
TGTGCCAGCAGCAGAGCAGGCAGGGGAGAGACCCAGTACTTC	CASSRAGRGETQYF	many	-	TRBV5-6	TRBJ2-5
TGCAGTGCTGACGAATTAAGTGGCTACACCTTC	CSADELSGYTF	few	-	TRBV20-1	TRBJ1-2
TGTGCCAGCTTAGGGATCGAGCAGTACTTC	CASLGIEQYF	few	-	TRBV2	TRBJ2-7
TGTGCCAGCAGCCCTCTGAGAAGGGAGCAGTACTTC	CASSPLRREQYF	many	-	TRBV7-9	TRBJ2-7
TGCGCCAGCAGCCAGGCCTCGCCTAATGAGCAGTTCTTC	CASSQASPNEQFF	few	-	TRBV4-3	TRBJ2-1
TGTGCCAGCAGCTTTTCCGGGACAGCAGACACAGAACATAGCAATCAGCCCCAGCATTTT	CASSFSGTADTEHSNQPQHF	-	TRBD1	TRBV5-4	TRBJ1-5